The next 6 T cell receptor beta chains were all read from a single sample in a study of T-cell reconstitution after alpha-beta-depleted transplantation in children. For TCRbeta, the library was prepared with unique molecular identifiers. TCRdb itself ran the PCR reads through MiXCR, one entry per CDR3 protein. The table shows 500,000 to 600,000 distinct CDR3 sequences, with around 20% occurring only once. The input for sequencing was PBMCs from the stem cell graft donor, taken from the stem cell graft. The receptor set was obtained from a human donor who donated a stem cell graft to a child with acute lymphoblastic leukemia.

This clonotype came up a few times. This rearrangement joins TRBV12-3 or TRBV12-4 to TRBJ2-1; D may be TRBD2 (7 bases). V lost 5 bases and J lost 6, with 17 bases in between. The CDR3 has 15 amino acids. The CDR3 here is CASSPWEGGGNEQFF. CDR3 DNA: TGTGCCAGCAGTCCATGGGAGGGAGGGGGCAATGAGCAGTTCTTC.

In its sample, this clonotype was seen a few times. The chain is built from TRBV6-5 and TRBJ2-3; D is unresolved. This CDR3 contains 15 residues. Trimming removed 0 bases from V and 1 base from J, with 8 bases in between. Germline V lookup: CDR1 MNHEY, CDR2 SVGAGI. This CDR3 is CASSYSGWGTDTQYF. CDR3 DNA sequence: TGTGCCAGCAGTTACTCAGGCTGGGGCACAGATACGCAGTATTTT.

V gene TRBV24-1 combines with J gene TRBJ2-1; TRBD2 matches at 10 bases. In germline, CDR1 is KGHDR, CDR2 SFDVKD. V was clipped by 5 bases and J by 5 bases; unmatched bases: 8. This CDR3 spans 16 amino acids. CDR3 amino acids: CATSVGLAGEHNEQFF. CDR3 DNA: TGTGCCACCAGTGTCGGGCTAGCGGGAGAGCACAATGAGCAGTTCTTC.

The chain couples TRBV5-6 to TRBJ2-7; maybe TRBD1 (7 bases). Per germline, CDR1 SGHDT and CDR2 YYEEEE. Between the trimmed V and J ends, which lost 4 bases and 6 bases, there was a span of 14 bases. CDR3 length equals 13 residues. The CDR3 loop is CASSPRQGGEQYF. CDR3 nucleotide sequence: TGTGCCAGCAGCCCTCGACAGGGAGGCGAGCAGTACTTC.

Regarding this clonotype: With a much larger clone just one base away, this may be a read error. This rearrangement joins TRBV20-1 to TRBJ2-2; 14 bases line up with TRBD2. The CDR3 contains 16 residues. From germline, CDR1 is DFQATT and CDR2 SNEGSKA (reference sequence). CDR3 coding DNA: TGCTGTGCTAGGGAGGGACTAGCGGGAGAGACCGGGGAGCTGTTTTTT. Its translation is CCAREGLAGETGELFF.

This clonotype was seen a handful of times. V usage is TRBV5-5 and J usage is TRBJ2-1; D remains ambiguous. Trimming left V 4 bases short and J 6 bases short, with 11 bases between. Per germline, CDR1 SGHKS and CDR2 YYEKEE (reference sequence). The CDR3 totals 13 residues. CDR3 sequence reads: CASSGIVRNEQFF. The DNA for the CDR3 is TGTGCCAGCAGCGGGATTGTCCGCAATGAGCAGTTCTTC.